These 10 T cell receptor beta chains were all obtained from the same sample, sequenced in a study of patients and donors after allogeneic stem cell transplantation. TCRdb analysed the RT-PCR reads with MiXCR anew, one entry per CDR3 protein. The sample lists 900,000 to 1,000,000 distinct CDR3 sequences; approximately 18% were seen once. The sequencing input was blood, either unsorted or a sorted T cell fraction (not recorded which). The receptors were gathered from a human donor who was either an allogeneic HSCT recipient or a stem cell or donor lymphocyte infusion donor (not recorded which). It is not recorded whose cells these are; they may come from a transplant donor.

This chain links TRBV4-3 with TRBJ1-1, with D possibly being TRBD1 (5 bases). The germline V and J ends were trimmed by 0 bases and 3 bases, with 14 bases remaining between them. The V gene's germline CDR1 is LGHNA and CDR2 YSLEER. The CDR3 is made up of 16 amino acids. The chain's CDR3 is CASSQDLTGGDTEAFF. DNA for the CDR3: TGCGCCAGCAGCCAAGATCTCACGGGGGGGGACACTGAAGCTTTCTTT.

This clonotype occurred many times. V gene TRBV7-9 combines with J gene TRBJ1-6, with 7 bases lining up with TRBD1. Per germline, CDR1 SEHNR and CDR2 FQNEAQ (reference sequence). The CDR3 has 13 residues. V lost 6 bases to trimming and J lost 7 bases; unmatched junction nucleotides: 3. CDR3 sequence reads: CASSPQGNSPLHF. The DNA for the CDR3 is TGTGCCAGCAGTCCACAGGGGAATTCACCCCTCCACTTT. Complete variable domain (other parts from reference TRBV7-9 and TRBJ1-6): DTGVSQNPRHKITKRGQNVTFRCDPISEHNRLYWYRQTLGQGPEFLTYFQNEAQLEKSRLLSDRFSAERPKGSFSTLEIQRTEQGDSAMYLCASSPQGNSPLHFGNGTRLTVT.

DNA for the CDR3: TGTGCCAGCAGCGTCGGGACAGCCAGAGAGCAGTACTTC. It yields the protein CASSVGTAREQYF. The rearrangement uses TRBV7-2 and TRBJ2-7, with 7 bases matching TRBD1. In germline, CDR1 is SGHTA, CDR2 FQGNSA. CDR3 length: 13 residues. J gave up 7 bases and V 5 bases, and 8 bases lay outside the gene matches. Looking up the rest from reference TRBV7-2 and TRBJ2-7 gives the full variable domain: GAGVSQSPSNKVTEKGKDVELRCDPISGHTALYWYRQSLGQGLEFLIYFQGNSAPDKSGLPSDRFSAERTGGSVSTLTIQRTQQEDSAVYLCASSVGTAREQYFGPGTRLTVT.

The J gene is TRBJ2-3, the V gene TRBV11-3; D remains ambiguous. V gave up 3 bases and J gave up 6 bases, with 4 bases separating them. The CDR3 length is 11 residues. Germline V CDR1 and CDR2: SGHNT, YENEEA. The CDR3 DNA reads as TGTGCCAGCAGCTTTAATGATACGCAGTATTTT. It yields the protein CASSFNDTQYF.

The V call is TRBV27, the J call TRBJ2-3; 15 nucleotides line up with TRBD2. There are 17 residues in the CDR3. With 6 bases clipped from V and 5 bases from J, the junction kept 9 bases outside the gene matches. Germline V CDR1 and CDR2: MNHEY, SMNVEV (reference sequence). The DNA for the CDR3 is TGTGCCAGCAGGGGACTAGCGGGGGGCCCCCAGGGAGATACGCAGTATTTT. This codes for CASRGLAGGPQGDTQYF.

This chain links TRBV20-1 with TRBJ2-5; 10 nucleotides align to TRBD1. The germline V gene has CDR1 DFQATT and CDR2 SNEGSKA (reference sequence). The CDR3 totals 15 residues. V shed 5 bases, J shed 2 bases, and the junction held 8 bases outside the gene matches. The CDR3 loop reads CSAVGTGEKQETQYF. CDR3 DNA: TGCAGTGCTGTCGGGACAGGGGAAAAGCAAGAGACCCAGTACTTC.

This clonotype turned up a few times. The gene calls are TRBV4-2 and TRBJ1-4, with TRBD1 identical over 7 bases. Germline V gene lookup returns CDR1 LGHNA and CDR2 YNFKEQ. Unmatched junction bases numbered 4, after V lost 4 bases and J lost 5 bases. CDR3 size: 14 residues. CDR3 residues: CASSPSGGNEKLFF. CDR3 nucleotides: TGTGCCAGCAGCCCATCAGGGGGAAATGAAAAACTGTTTTTT.

The chain combines TRBV7-8 with TRBJ2-3; 10 bases are a match to TRBD1. The V segment lost 7 bases and the J segment 2 bases; nucleotides outside the gene matches: 15. The CDR3 runs to 18 residues. Per germline, CDR1 SGHVS and CDR2 FQNEAQ. The CDR3 region is CASIRRGWTGGNTDTQYF. Here the CDR3 DNA reads TGTGCCAGCATCCGACGCGGGTGGACAGGGGGAAACACAGATACGCAGTATTTT.

V gene TRBV7-8 combines with J gene TRBJ1-4, with D perhaps TRBD1 (5 bases). V gave up 3 bases and J gave up 0 bases, with 11 bases separating them. CDR1 and CDR2 from the germline V gene are SGHVS and FQNEAQ. This CDR3 contains 16 residues. The CDR3 DNA sequence: TGTGCCAGCAGCTTCTCTACAGGATCAACTAATGAAAAACTGTTTTTT. This gives the protein CASSFSTGSTNEKLFF.

The chain employs TRBV4-1 and TRBJ1-5, with unresolved D. Looked up from germline, CDR1 is MGHRA and CDR2 is YSYEKL. There are 14 residues in the CDR3. The ends were cut back, 0 bases at V and 11 bases at J, with 14 bases in the middle. CDR3 in amino acids: CASSQDEAGMSQHF. The DNA for the CDR3 is TGCGCCAGCAGCCAAGATGAAGCTGGGATGTCCCAGCATTTT.